This is a list of T cell receptor beta chains from one sample in a study of blood T cell repertoires in COVID-19. Only in-frame clones appear in the TCRdb table, and some are missing; sequencing was by immunoSEQ multiplex PCR. This table holds 150,000 to 200,000 clones, 75% to 85% found once. Sequencing used peripheral blood. The receptors stem from a woman aged 40 to 50 with COVID-19, enrolled during active disease. Both conserved end residues are part of each CDR3. Each record gives: J gene, clone size, V gene, CDR3 protein. Size tells how often a clone was seen (once, few, many) or the class of an expanded clone, and some rows leave it out.

j_call: TRBJ2-5; clone_size: .; v_call: TRBV7-9; cdr3_aa: CASSLIAGQETQYF
j_call: TRBJ2-2; clone_size: .; v_call: TRBV19; cdr3_aa: CASSPRLNTGELFF
j_call: TRBJ2-2; clone_size: .; v_call: TRBV7-6; cdr3_aa: CASSAPGLEATGELFF
j_call: TRBJ2-1; clone_size: few; v_call: TRBV18; cdr3_aa: CASSPQSEYNEQFF
j_call: TRBJ2-2; clone_size: .; v_call: TRBV2; cdr3_aa: CASSIGGAGTGELFF
j_call: TRBJ1-1; clone_size: .; v_call: TRBV7-8; cdr3_aa: CASSLAPGRGEAFF
j_call: TRBJ2-7; clone_size: .; v_call: TRBV7-9; cdr3_aa: CASSFAGFSYEQYF
j_call: TRBJ2-6; clone_size: once; v_call: TRBV2; cdr3_aa: CASLANSGANVLTF
j_call: TRBJ2-5; clone_size: .; v_call: TRBV7-9; cdr3_aa: CASSPRTEETQYF
j_call: TRBJ1-1; clone_size: .; v_call: TRBV7-8; cdr3_aa: CASSLGYPEAFF
j_call: TRBJ2-5; clone_size: .; v_call: TRBV10-3; cdr3_aa: CAISPTGTTAGETQYF
j_call: TRBJ2-1; clone_size: .; v_call: TRBV5-1; cdr3_aa: CASSKSQAGGYNEQFF
j_call: TRBJ2-7; clone_size: few; v_call: TRBV5-6; cdr3_aa: CASSLWTSGDYEQYF
j_call: TRBJ1-2; clone_size: once; v_call: TRBV6-5; cdr3_aa: CASSLQGYGYTF
j_call: TRBJ2-7; clone_size: .; v_call: TRBV30; cdr3_aa: CAWSVTVFYEQYF
j_call: TRBJ1-5; clone_size: .; v_call: TRBV28; cdr3_aa: CASSTTGYLQSQPQHF
j_call: TRBJ2-5; clone_size: .; v_call: TRBV3-1/TRBV3-2; cdr3_aa: CASSQVGLAVGFQYF
j_call: TRBJ2-7; clone_size: .; v_call: TRBV6-2/TRBV6-3; cdr3_aa: CASSYSASGRESYEQYF
j_call: TRBJ1-1; clone_size: once; v_call: TRBV7-2; cdr3_aa: CASSLGAGGRVGSEAFF
j_call: TRBJ1-1; clone_size: few; v_call: TRBV18; cdr3_aa: CASSPLGALNTEAFF
j_call: TRBJ2-5; clone_size: .; v_call: TRBV5-4; cdr3_aa: CASSPGASRSLETQYF
j_call: TRBJ1-6; clone_size: .; v_call: TRBV5-1; cdr3_aa: CASSSDRGYNSPLHF
j_call: TRBJ1-3; clone_size: .; v_call: TRBV15; cdr3_aa: CATSSGHSSGNTIYF
j_call: TRBJ1-2; clone_size: .; v_call: TRBV9; cdr3_aa: CASSYDSTNYGYTF
j_call: TRBJ1-2; clone_size: once; v_call: TRBV6-5; cdr3_aa: CASSMDRSPRGYTF
j_call: TRBJ1-1; clone_size: many; v_call: TRBV7-2; cdr3_aa: CASKRRGAVDTEAFF
j_call: TRBJ1-5; clone_size: .; v_call: TRBV5-1; cdr3_aa: CASSPRSGNQPQHF
j_call: TRBJ1-5; clone_size: .; v_call: TRBV19; cdr3_aa: CASSMISTGFQPQHF
j_call: TRBJ1-2; clone_size: .; v_call: TRBV6-5; cdr3_aa: CASSLRADGYTF
j_call: TRBJ2-3; clone_size: .; v_call: TRBV5-1; cdr3_aa: CASSFGGVPSGKRTDTQYF
j_call: TRBJ2-7; clone_size: .; v_call: TRBV11-2; cdr3_aa: CASRPTSGGYEQYF
j_call: TRBJ2-7; clone_size: .; v_call: TRBV5-6; cdr3_aa: CASSLDGSSYEQYF
j_call: TRBJ1-4; clone_size: .; v_call: TRBV11-2; cdr3_aa: CASSVPGQEKLFF
j_call: TRBJ2-7; clone_size: .; v_call: TRBV7-2; cdr3_aa: CASSLVQGRYEQYF
j_call: TRBJ2-7; clone_size: .; v_call: TRBV6-1; cdr3_aa: CASSDPNYEQYF
j_call: TRBJ1-5; clone_size: .; v_call: TRBV27; cdr3_aa: CASATTTGALNNQPQHF
j_call: TRBJ2-2; clone_size: .; v_call: TRBV25-1; cdr3_aa: CASTPGGKDTGELFF
j_call: TRBJ2-3; clone_size: .; v_call: TRBV4-2; cdr3_aa: CASSQYQWEADTQYF
j_call: TRBJ1-1; clone_size: .; v_call: TRBV6-5; cdr3_aa: CASSYGLMNTEAFF
j_call: TRBJ2-7; clone_size: .; v_call: TRBV24-1; cdr3_aa: CATSDTGYEQYF
j_call: TRBJ1-1; clone_size: .; v_call: TRBV5-6; cdr3_aa: CASSLAVTGLMNTEAFF
j_call: TRBJ2-2; clone_size: .; v_call: TRBV5-6; cdr3_aa: CASSPGHPGELFF
j_call: TRBJ1-1; clone_size: .; v_call: TRBV18; cdr3_aa: CASSPPQEIYTEAFF
j_call: TRBJ2-1; clone_size: .; v_call: TRBV24-1; cdr3_aa: CATSDPTSGSSNEQFF
j_call: TRBJ2-4; clone_size: .; v_call: TRBV2; cdr3_aa: CASSEGGGADIQYF
j_call: TRBJ2-7; clone_size: once; v_call: TRBV4-2; cdr3_aa: CASSQGDRGRLEQYF
j_call: TRBJ1-2; clone_size: few; v_call: TRBV20-1; cdr3_aa: CSASDRRGYGYTF
j_call: TRBJ1-2; clone_size: .; v_call: TRBV28; cdr3_aa: CASSPVDRSYGYTF
j_call: TRBJ1-6; clone_size: .; v_call: TRBV6-6; cdr3_aa: CASSYSEAANSPLHF